Each of the 4 T cell receptor beta chains below was sequenced from the same sample in a study of early T cells in non-severe SARS-CoV-2 infection. TCRdb analysed the 5' RACE reads with MiXCR anew, one entry per CDR3 protein. The top ten hold roughly 4.7% of the sample, which has about 63,000 distinct CDR3 sequences, roughly 13% seen once. Material: whole blood. These receptors came from an adult who was a healthcare worker with PCR-confirmed SARS-CoV-2 infection or an uninfected control (not recorded which).

This clonotype was counted at least ten times. The rearrangement joins TRBV6-1 to TRBJ2-7; the match to TRBD1 covers 9 bases. Germline-derived CDR1 and CDR2 are MNHNS and SASEGT. This CDR3 is built from 15 residues. Trimming removed 9 bases from V and 3 bases from J; junction bases left unmatched: 12. CDR3 amino acids: CASFGTGTGNYEQYF. DNA for the CDR3: TGTGCCAGTTTCGGAACCGGGACAGGGAACTACGAGCAGTACTTC.

The sample holds many counts of this clonotype. The rearrangement links TRBV6-5 to TRBJ1-3, with D perhaps matching TRBD1 (6 bases). CDR3 length equals 17 residues. V gave up 2 bases and J gave up 0 bases, with 14 bases separating them. Germline-derived CDR1 and CDR2 are MNHEY and SVGAGI. As DNA, the CDR3 is TGTGCCAGCAGTTACGGGGGACAACCGAGCTCTGGAAACACCATATATTTT. Amino acids: CASSYGGQPSSGNTIYF.

This clonotype was observed a handful of times. This rearrangement joins TRBV9 to TRBJ2-3, with TRBD2 identical over 9 bases. Trimming at V came to 3 bases and at J to 0 bases, leaving 8 bases not matched to a gene. The V gene's germline CDR1 is SGDLS and CDR2 YYNGEE. The CDR3 loop spans 17 amino acids. The CDR3 sequence: CASSGRLAETSTDTQYF. CDR3 coding DNA: TGTGCCAGCAGCGGAAGACTAGCGGAAACTAGCACAGATACGCAGTATTTT.

This chain links TRBV11-1 with TRBJ2-2; 8 bases match TRBD1. V gave up 4 bases and J gave up 5 bases; unmatched junction bases: 9. Germline V lookup: CDR1 SGHAT, CDR2 FQDESV (reference sequence). The CDR3 covers 16 residues. CDR3: CASSSAPGGYTGELFF. The CDR3 nucleotides are TGTGCCAGCAGCTCAGCACCAGGGGGCTATACCGGGGAGCTGTTTTTT.